What follows are 24 T cell receptor beta chains derived from one specimen sequenced in a study of blood T cell repertoires in COVID-19. TCRdb's copy holds only in-frame clones and misses some; the assay was immunoSEQ multiplex PCR. The table lists approximately 250,000 clones, 86% of them singletons. Input material: peripheral blood. Receptors were obtained from a middle-aged man with active or convalescent COVID-19.

The chain combines TRBV12-3 or TRBV12-4 with TRBJ2-1; no clear D. Trimming pared 6 bases from V and 1 base from J, leaving 7 bases between. The CDR3 runs to 13 residues. The CDR3 DNA follows: TGTGCCAGCAGGTCCGGGTCCTACAATGAGCAGTTCTTC. Translated: CASRSGSYNEQFF.

The chain is built from TRBV30 and TRBJ1-1; 7 bases are a match to TRBD1. V was clipped by 6 bases and J by 4 bases; unmatched bases: 8. The germline V gene has CDR1 GTSNPN and CDR2 SVGIG (reference sequence). This CDR3 contains 13 residues. The chain's CDR3 is CACPGPGGTEAFF. For the CDR3, the DNA is TGTGCCTGCCCAGGGCCAGGGGGCACTGAAGCTTTCTTT. Full variable domain (outside the CDR3, taken from reference TRBV30 and TRBJ1-1): SQTIHQWPATLVQPVGSPLSLECTVEGTSNPNLYWYRQAAGRGLQLLFYSVGIGQISSEVPQNLSASRPQDRQFILSSKKLLLSDSGFYLCACPGPGGTEAFFGQGTRLTVV.

The chain has TRBV5-4 and TRBJ2-5; 13 bases are a match to TRBD2. The CDR3 spans 14 residues. With V trimmed by 4 bases and J by 6 bases, 3 bases remained unmatched. Germline V CDR1 and CDR2: SGHNT, YYREEE (reference sequence). CDR3 nucleotide sequence: TGTGCCAGCAGCATGACTAGCGGGGGGAAGACCCAGTACTTC. Translation: CASSMTSGGKTQYF.

The V gene is TRBV5-8, the J gene TRBJ2-3; the match to TRBD2 covers 7 bases. V lost 4 bases, J lost 5 bases, and 13 bases stayed unmatched. CDR1 is SGHTS, CDR2 YDEGEE, per germline. The CDR3 loop spans 16 amino acids. The CDR3 reads CASSTGTTERRDTQYF. CDR3 coding DNA: TGTGCCAGCAGCACTGGGACTACCGAGCGACGAGATACGCAGTATTTT. The full variable domain, with the rest looked up from reference TRBV5-8 and TRBJ2-3, is EAGVTQSPTHLIKTRGQQATLRCSPISGHTSVYWYQQALGLGLQFLLWYDEGEERNRGNFPPRFSGRQFPNYSSELNVNALELEDSALYLCASSTGTTERRDTQYFGPGTRLTVL.

V is TRBV19 and J is TRBJ2-1; TRBD1 is a possible D gene (9 bases). The CDR3 has 18 residues. Looked up from germline, CDR1 is LNHDA and CDR2 is SQIVND (reference sequence). Trimming removed 10 bases from V and 2 bases from J, with 27 bases in between. The CDR3 nucleotides read TGTGCCACCCAGCGGGACAGGGCTAGCGGGTGGGCCTACAATGAGCAGTTCTTC. Its protein is CATQRDRASGWAYNEQFF.

The rearrangement uses TRBV4-2 and TRBJ2-5; the match to TRBD2 covers 10 bases. From germline, CDR1 is LGHNA and CDR2 YNFKEQ. V trimming: 0 bases; J trimming: 2 bases; junction bases outside the gene matches: 3. This CDR3 has 16 amino acids. As DNA, the CDR3 is TGTGCCAGCAGCCAAGAACAGCGGGAGGGACAAGAGACCCAGTACTTC. This codes for CASSQEQREGQETQYF.

The chain joins TRBV27 to TRBJ1-6, with no clear D. The germline V gene encodes CDR1 MNHEY and CDR2 SMNVEV (reference sequence). The CDR3 is 15 amino acids. V lost 6 bases and J lost 4, with 13 bases in between. As DNA, the CDR3 is TGTGCCAGCAGGTCCCGAGAGGGATATAATTCACCCCTCCACTTT. This gives the protein CASRSREGYNSPLHF.

The gene calls are TRBV27 and TRBJ2-1; 7 nucleotides agree with TRBD2. CDR1 MNHEY and CDR2 SMNVEV come from the germline V gene (reference sequence). The V gene end was trimmed by 0 bases and the J gene end by 6 bases; junction bases not matched to a gene: 5. There are 15 residues in the CDR3. CDR3 sequence: CASSLSAGVGNEQFF. The CDR3 region has the DNA TGTGCCAGCAGTTTATCGGCGGGAGTTGGCAATGAGCAGTTCTTC.

V is TRBV13 and J is TRBJ1-2, with D perhaps TRBD1 (5 bases). Germline CDR1 PRHDT, CDR2 FYEKMQ (reference sequence). The CDR3 is made up of 18 amino acids. V lost 4 bases and J lost 3, with 24 bases in between. CDR3 DNA: TGTGCCAGCAGCTCCACCCGCGCGGGGGTTGGGAGATACTATGGCTACACCTTC. Its translation is CASSSTRAGVGRYYGYTF.

The genes are TRBV4-1 and TRBJ2-1; weak D call: TRBD1 (5 bases). Deletions cut 3 bases from V and 2 bases from J, with 8 bases between. Germline assignment: CDR1 MGHRA and CDR2 YSYEKL. This CDR3 has 14 amino acids. The CDR3 nucleotides read TGCGCCAGCAGCCACGAGACAGCCTACAATGAGCAGTTCTTC. Its protein is CASSHETAYNEQFF.

V and J are TRBV4-1 and TRBJ2-7; the D is unclear. The V end lost 1 base, the J end lost 3 bases, and 7 bases lay between the germline ends. The CDR3 loop spans 13 amino acids. Per germline, CDR1 MGHRA and CDR2 YSYEKL. This CDR3 reads CASSQVTDYEQYF. CDR3 nucleotides: TGCGCCAGCAGCCAAGTGACTGACTACGAGCAGTACTTC.

V usage is TRBV5-6 and J usage is TRBJ2-2; a possible D gene is TRBD1 (7 bases). Trimming cost V 0 bases and J 6 bases, with 12 bases left between them. This CDR3 is built from 15 residues. In germline, CDR1 is SGHDT, CDR2 YYEEEE. CDR3: CASSLDGRGAGELFF. CDR3 in DNA: TGTGCCAGCAGCTTGGACGGCAGGGGGGCCGGGGAGCTGTTTTTT.

In its sample, this clone was seen a few times. The chain links TRBV12-3 or TRBV12-4 to TRBJ2-1, with TRBD2 matching over 8 bases. CDR3 length: 11 residues. V shed 7 bases, J shed 14 bases, and the junction held 7 bases outside the gene matches. DNA for the CDR3: TGTGCCAGCACCGGGGGGGGTAGTAAGTTCTTC. Translating it yields CASTGGGSKFF.

V is TRBV10-1 and J is TRBJ1-1, with a weak D call TRBD1 (5 bases). The germline V and J ends were trimmed by 4 bases and 3 bases, with 15 bases remaining between them. Germline V gene data show CDR1 as WNHNN and CDR2 as SYGVQD (reference sequence). This CDR3 has 15 amino acids. The CDR3 region is CASSGTPTAYTEAFF. The CDR3 DNA reads TGCGCCAGCAGTGGCACCCCGACAGCTTACACTGAAGCTTTCTTT.

The chain has TRBV13 and TRBJ2-7; 8 positions agree with TRBD1. The CDR3 spans 14 residues. Germline V gives CDR1 PRHDT, CDR2 FYEKMQ (reference sequence). Trimming at V came to 4 bases and at J to 4 bases, leaving 6 bases not matched to a gene. CDR3 amino acids: CASSSLTGAYEQYF. The CDR3 DNA follows: TGTGCCAGCAGCTCCTTGACAGGGGCTTACGAGCAGTACTTC.

The V and J genes are TRBV13 and TRBJ1-6, with TRBD1 matching 8 bases. The CDR3 has 16 amino acids. Germline V lookup: CDR1 PRHDT, CDR2 FYEKMQ (reference sequence). Unmatched junction bases numbered 9, after V lost 2 bases and J lost 9 bases. The CDR3 loop is CASSLTDRAGFSPLHF. DNA for the CDR3: TGTGCCAGCAGCTTAACGGACAGGGCTGGATTTTCACCCCTCCACTTT. Combining the CDR3 with reference TRBV13 and TRBJ1-6 gives the whole variable domain AAGVIQSPRHLIKEKRETATLKCYPIPRHDTVYWYQQGPGQDPQFLISFYEKMQSDKGSIPDRFSAQQFSDYHSELNMSSLELGDSALYFCASSLTDRAGFSPLHFGNGTRLTVT.

The V call is TRBV7-6, the J call TRBJ1-6; 7 bases match TRBD1. The CDR3 spans 15 residues. J gave up 7 bases and V 2 bases, and 5 bases lay outside the gene matches. Germline V gene lookup returns CDR1 SGHVS and CDR2 FNYEAQ. The CDR3 bases are TGTGCCAGCAGCTTATCGACAGGGCCAAATTCACCCCTCCACTTT. Translation gives CASSLSTGPNSPLHF.

The V and J genes are TRBV6-4 and TRBJ2-4; D may be TRBD2 (6 bases). There are 13 residues in the CDR3. V was pared by 0 bases and J by 9 bases, with 9 bases between. The germline CDR1 and CDR2 sequences are MRHNA and SNTAGT. CDR3 nucleotide sequence: TGTGCCAGCAGTGACTCGGGAGGTTCCATTCAGTACTTC. This translates into CASSDSGGSIQYF.

This clone was observed a few times. This chain joins TRBV5-1 and TRBJ1-2; D gene unclear. The CDR3 extends over 13 amino acids. V was cut by 0 bases and J by 1 base, with 4 bases left in between. Germline V CDR1 and CDR2: SGHRS, YFSETQ. In DNA form, the CDR3 reads TGCGCCAGCAGCTTGGGCGATAACTATGGCTACACCTTC. Encoded protein: CASSLGDNYGYTF.

This chain connects TRBV30 to TRBJ1-6, with TRBD1 as a possible D gene (6 bases). Per germline, CDR1 GTSNPN and CDR2 SVGIG (reference sequence). The V gene lost 4 bases and the J gene lost 7 bases, with 20 bases spanning the gap. The CDR3 totals 16 residues. The CDR3 region is CAWTRLRGKLNSPLHF. DNA of the CDR3: TGTGCCTGGACTCGACTCAGGGGAAAACTAAATTCACCCCTCCACTTT. The variable domain in full, with the rest retrieved from reference TRBV30 and TRBJ1-6, is SQTIHQWPATLVQPVGSPLSLECTVEGTSNPNLYWYRQAAGRGLQLLFYSVGIGQISSEVPQNLSASRPQDRQFILSSKKLLLSDSGFYLCAWTRLRGKLNSPLHFGNGTRLTVT.

The rearrangement joins TRBV9 to TRBJ1-4, with TRBD1 matching 7 bases. The germline gives CDR1 SGDLS, CDR2 YYNGEE. Trimming at V came to 2 bases and at J to 3 bases, leaving 4 bases not matched to a gene. The CDR3 is 15 residues long. CDR3 in amino acids: CASSVYGTANEKLFF. CDR3 DNA: TGTGCCAGCAGCGTCTACGGGACAGCTAATGAAAAACTGTTTTTT.

The chain joins TRBV4-1 to TRBJ1-4; unclear D gene. CDR3 size: 16 residues. V lost 4 bases and J lost 0, with 12 bases in between. Germline V gene data show CDR1 as MGHRA and CDR2 as YSYEKL. CDR3 coding DNA: TGCGCCAGCAGCCGATTAATAGGAGCAACTAATGAAAAACTGTTTTTT. This codes for CASSRLIGATNEKLFF.

This clone was counted once. The chain uses TRBV5-4 and TRBJ1-2; D is uncertain. V was trimmed by 4 bases and J by 7 bases, leaving 8 bases between them. The CDR3 contains 11 residues. Germline V gene lookup returns CDR1 SGHNT and CDR2 YYREEE (reference sequence). The CDR3 bases are TGTGCCAGCAGCCGTCCGGGTGGCTACACCTTC. It is translated as CASSRPGGYTF.

V usage is TRBV2 and J usage is TRBJ2-3; TRBD1 aligns across 7 bases. The CDR3 is made up of 14 amino acids. The V gene end was trimmed by 5 bases and the J gene end by 1 base; junction bases not matched to a gene: 3. Germline CDR1 reads SNHLY; CDR2 reads FYNNEI. The CDR3 loop is CASSLDRGTDTQYF. The CDR3 bases are TGTGCCAGCAGTCTAGACAGGGGCACAGATACGCAGTATTTT.